Listed below are T cell receptor beta chains from one sample, sequenced in a study of T cells after yellow fever vaccination. MiXCR, run by TCRdb on the 5' RACE reads, gives a single entry per CDR3 protein. The sample contains about 630,000 distinct CDR3 sequences, 10% to 15% of which appear only once. This material consisted of PBMCs, taken on the day of the yellow fever booster vaccination. These receptor sequences come from a man aged 25-45 years who received the YFV17D yellow fever vaccine. The CDR3 runs from the conserved cysteine through the conserved F or W.

>TRBJ2-5|TRBV24-1
CATSRSGVETQYF
>TRBJ2-1|TRBV4-3
CASSQDLPAGDEQFF
>TRBJ2-3|TRBV3-1
CASSQDRGLVTDTQYF
>TRBJ2-7|TRBV20-1
CSASPGPGGEQYF
>TRBJ2-3|TRBV20-1
CSAAPGTGTGVGQYF
>TRBJ2-1|TRBV6-1
CASSTGTGWDEQFF
>TRBJ2-3|TRBV5-1
CASSLALIGEAASTDTQYF
>TRBJ2-4|TRBV6-2/TRBV6-3
CASSLRRTAKNIQYF
>TRBJ2-2|TRBV20-1
CSANSGGNTGELFF
>TRBJ2-7|TRBV18
CASSRWDRNEQYF
>TRBJ2-7|TRBV30
CAWSTTLFSYEQYF
>TRBJ2-3|TRBV6-4
CASSEQGTDTQYF
>TRBJ2-2|TRBV28
CASRGGTINTGELFF
>TRBJ2-7|TRBV28
CASSLGQGSGDEQYF
>TRBJ1-1|TRBV5-1
CASSSGTGYGEAFF
>TRBJ2-1|TRBV29-1
CSVDAGTDEQFF
>TRBJ2-3|TRBV7-2
CASSVWSGHTDTQYF
>TRBJ2-7|TRBV4-3
CASSQDLGGGGEQYF
>TRBJ2-7|TRBV11-2
CASNSVTYEQYF
>TRBJ2-7|TRBV6-2/TRBV6-3
CASSYPGTSPLEQYF
>TRBJ1-1|TRBV5-8
CASTKGQGVDTEAFF
>TRBJ2-7|TRBV6-2/TRBV6-3
CASGWTLSYEQYF
>TRBJ2-5|TRBV5-1
CASSRRTGRETQYF
>TRBJ1-3|TRBV19
CASSNPNGASGNTIYF